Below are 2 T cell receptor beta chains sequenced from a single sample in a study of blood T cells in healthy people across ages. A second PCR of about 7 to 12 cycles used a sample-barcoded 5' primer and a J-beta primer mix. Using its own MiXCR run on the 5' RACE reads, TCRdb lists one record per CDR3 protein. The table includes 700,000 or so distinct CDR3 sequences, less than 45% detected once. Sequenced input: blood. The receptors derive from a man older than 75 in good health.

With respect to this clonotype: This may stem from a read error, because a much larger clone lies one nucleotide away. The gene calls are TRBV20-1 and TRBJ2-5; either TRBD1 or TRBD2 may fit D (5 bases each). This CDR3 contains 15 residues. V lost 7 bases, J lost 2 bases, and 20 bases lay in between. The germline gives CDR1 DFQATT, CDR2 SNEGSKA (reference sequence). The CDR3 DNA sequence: TGCAGTGTGTACAATTCCGGGACGCCGCAAGAGACCCAGTACTTC. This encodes CSVYNSGTPQETQYF.

The CDR3 DNA follows: TGTGCCAGCAGCTCATCGGGACGGGGTTATGGCTACACCTTC. Its protein is CASSSSGRGYGYTF. The V and J genes are TRBV5-5 and TRBJ1-2; D is perhaps TRBD1 (5 bases). CDR3 length: 14 amino acids. V was cut by 3 bases and J by 5 bases, with 14 bases left in between. Germline-derived CDR1 and CDR2 are SGHKS and YYEKEE (reference sequence).